The present entry profiles one T cell receptor (beta chain) with its context. Original processing notes: Estimates of nucleated cell counts were drawn from the amplification of reference gene primers. The table came from immunoSEQ multiplex PCR; TCRdb's copy has only in-frame clones and leaves some out. The DNA gave D and trimming, while V, J and clone size come from that table. Of 100,000 to 130,000 clones in the sample, around 89% were seen once. The CDR3 has 16 amino acids. Trimming removed 5 bases at V and 0 bases at J, with 16 bases between. Germline lookup yields CDR1 MDHEN and CDR2 SYDVKM. This entry is derived from a study of blood T cell repertoires in COVID-19. Study summary: The cDNA or gDNA used as material had been derived from T cells, B-cell-depleted T cells, or PBMCs.

This TCR derives from a man aged 50 or older with active or convalescent COVID-19. Material for sequencing was peripheral blood. This chain connects TRBV28 to TRBJ1-2, with D maybe TRBD1 (6 bases). CDR3 loop: CASSNRQEFPNYGYTF. CDR3 coding DNA: TGTGCCAGCAGTAACAGACAGGAGTTCCCTAACTATGGCTACACCTTC.